This TCR beta chain was recorded in a study of blood T cells in healthy people across ages. With 4 bases removed from V and 6 bases from J, the gap between germline ends came to 9 bases. Germline V gene lookup returns CDR1 SQVTM and CDR2 ANQGSEA. The CDR3 is 11 amino acids. The authors ran a second PCR of 7 to 11 cycles using a sample-barcoded 5' primer and a J-beta primer mix. TCRdb re-called the 5' RACE reads through MiXCR, storing one row per CDR3 protein. The profile shows more than 600,000 distinct CDR3 sequences, around 25% of them singletons. This sample was also put to use in a study of T cells of mothers and their children.

This chain uses TRBV29-1 with TRBJ1-1; no clear D gene. Sequencing used blood. The sequence came from a boy aged 5-17 years in good health. The CDR3 nucleotides read TGCAGCGTTGCGATCGAGGCTGAAGCTTTCTTT. This sequence encodes CSVAIEAEAFF.